This T cell receptor (beta chain) is from a study of blood T cell repertoires in COVID-19 (dated by TCRdb to 2020 to 2022). Regarding the research as a whole: Samples from collaborators originated in the United States, Italy and Spain and spanned both the acute and convalescent phases of COVID-19. Deeply sampled blood TCRbeta repertoires from subjects exposed to, actively infected with, or recovered from COVID-19 were included in the dataset. Sample metadata almost always included a de-identified subject ID, COVID-19 status, age in years and sex. The samples were drawn from two sources: the first 160 participants of the ongoing ImmuneRACE study, and over 950 subjects contributed by 6 global collaborators. The material from the prospective study consisted of cDNA or gDNA derived from T cells, B-cell-depleted T cells, or PBMCs. Where HLA class I and class II types were available, the types were taken from metadata supplied by the sample provider, not from assay-based typing. The repertoires were made available in a free public database intended to serve as a resource for research on the immune response to SARS-CoV-2. Study-level results and caveats: The quantity of clinical and demographic metadata differed by source and by participant and was supplied without curation.

One collaborating source in Seattle enrolled patients during active infection and followed them longitudinally through the course of disease. Collaborating institutions collected whole blood in K2EDTA tubes following their own protocols. For TCRbeta analysis, collaborator samples were shipped as frozen whole blood, as isolated PBMCs, or as DNA extracted from either sample type. The immunoSEQ Assay, a bias-controlled multiplex PCR, was used to amplify TCRbeta CDR3 regions from genomic DNA. Per the authors' processing: The number of nucleated cells in each sample was estimated by amplification of reference gene primers within the assay. To quantify the absolute abundance of each unique TCRbeta CDR3 rearrangement, sequence reads were collapsed and filtered. For each sample, productive Simpson clonality was calculated as the square root of Simpson's diversity index over productive rearrangements. The immuneACCESS repertoire file appears here via TCRdb, limited to in-frame rearrangements. These files lack a portion of the clones; in checked studies, under half of the deficit traces to unresolved V genes, and the cause of the others is not known. V, J and clone size derive from that table, while D and trimming were established from the DNA sequence. Recorded for this sample are about 220,000 clones; more than 75% of them occurred a single time. The ten largest clones take up less than 9.5% of the sample.

A note on this clone: The antigen it binds to is not known. Qualities for individual bases were not recorded, and no much larger clone is one base off.

The germline ends are 12 bases apart after V is trimmed by 3 bases and J by 7 bases. From its cysteine to its phenylalanine, the CDR3 spans 13 amino acids. Only CDR3 DNA remains: 39 bases, in frame from the first base. The germline V gene provides CDR1 MNHNS and CDR2 SASEGT. The sequence links TRBV6-1 to TRBJ1-1; the best D guess is TRBD1, with 6 bases matching. The TCR originated in a woman older than 75 with COVID-19, enrolled during active disease. Sample: peripheral blood. Read as DNA, the sequence is TGTGCCAGCAGTGACCGGACAGTTGTTGAAGCTTTCTTT. It codes for CASSDRTVVEAFF.